The 19 T cell receptor beta chains presented below share a single source sample, sequenced in a study of blood T cell repertoires in COVID-19. Sequencing was performed with immunoSEQ multiplex PCR; in TCRdb, only in-frame clones are kept and a portion is missing. In the table there are 100,000 to 150,000 clones, about 90% of which are singletons. The sample comprised peripheral blood. Receptors originate from a woman aged 60 to 75 with acute or convalescent COVID-19.

The rearrangement joins TRBV5-6 to TRBJ2-2; D gene unclear. Trimming pared 3 bases from V and 1 base from J, leaving 7 bases between. Germline V gene lookup returns CDR1 SGHDT and CDR2 YYEEEE. CDR3 length: 14 residues. The CDR3 region is CASSSRQNTGELFF. CDR3 DNA: TGTGCCAGCAGCTCCCGACAGAACACCGGGGAGCTGTTTTTT. The complete variable domain, with remaining parts taken from reference TRBV5-6 and TRBJ2-2, reads DAGVTQSPTHLIKTRGQQVTLRCSPKSGHDTVSWYQQALGQGPQFIFQYYEEEERQRGNFPDRFSGHQFPNYSSELNVNALLLGDSALYLCASSSRQNTGELFFGEGSRLTVL.

The V and J genes are TRBV5-1 and TRBJ1-2, with 7 positions matching TRBD1. J gave up 4 bases and V 4 bases, and 13 bases lay outside the gene matches. The CDR3 has 16 residues. Looked up from germline, CDR1 is SGHRS and CDR2 is YFSETQ. This CDR3 is CASSPGTPGTAYGYTF. DNA for the CDR3: TGCGCCAGCAGCCCCGGGACTCCCGGGACAGCCTATGGCTACACCTTC. Looking up the rest from reference TRBV5-1 and TRBJ1-2 gives the full variable domain: KAGVTQTPRYLIKTRGQQVTLSCSPISGHRSVSWYQQTPGQGLQFLFEYFSETQRNKGNFPGRFSGRQFSNSRSEMNVSTLELGDSALYLCASSPGTPGTAYGYTFGSGTRLTVV.

The chain has TRBV6-1 and TRBJ1-2; D may be TRBD1 (5 bases). This CDR3 comprises 14 residues. V lost 2 bases to trimming and J lost 4 bases, with 11 bases between them. Per the germline V gene, CDR1 is MNHNS and CDR2 is SASEGT. The CDR3 loop reads CASSEFRAGYGYTF. CDR3 nucleotide sequence: TGTGCCAGCAGTGAATTCAGGGCTGGCTATGGCTACACCTTC.

The chain is built from TRBV7-3 and TRBJ1-2; possibly TRBD1 for D (6 bases). The germline V and J ends were trimmed by 2 bases and 7 bases, with 14 bases remaining between them. The CDR3 sequence is 14 residues long. Per germline, CDR1 SGHTA and CDR2 FQGTGA. Here the CDR3 reads CASSLGGRGSGYTF. Written as DNA, the CDR3 is TGTGCCAGCAGCTTAGGAGGCAGGGGCAGTGGCTACACCTTC.

The chain carries TRBV3-1 (or the pseudogene TRBV3-2) and TRBJ2-7; D possibly corresponds to TRBD2 (6 bases). The V gene's germline CDR1 is LGHDT and CDR2 YNNKEL (reference sequence). V lost 2 bases and J 12 bases, leaving 14 bases between the germline ends. CDR3 length: 12 residues. The CDR3, as DNA: TGTGCCAGCAGCCAATTGGGACTTGGGCTGTACTTC. Amino acid sequence: CASSQLGLGLYF.

This clone was picked up a small number of times. V gene TRBV28 combines with J gene TRBJ1-1, with D possibly TRBD1 on 5 matching bases. CDR3 length: 12 residues. Germline CDR1 MDHEN, CDR2 SYDVKM. V was pared by 8 bases and J by 11 bases, with 18 bases between. The CDR3, as DNA: TGTGCCAGCCTTACCCCAGGGCTGGAGGCTTTCTTT. Residues: CASLTPGLEAFF.

The rearrangement joins TRBV7-9 to TRBJ2-2; no clear D gene. Trimming pared 1 base from V and 3 bases from J, leaving 6 bases between. Germline CDR1 reads SEHNR; CDR2 reads FQNEAQ (reference sequence). The CDR3 is 14 amino acids. The CDR3 DNA reads as TGTGCCAGCAGCTTAGTTCCGTACACCGGGGAGCTGTTTTTT. Translation gives CASSLVPYTGELFF. Combining the CDR3 with reference TRBV7-9 and TRBJ2-2 gives the whole variable domain DTGVSQNPRHKITKRGQNVTFRCDPISEHNRLYWYRQTLGQGPEFLTYFQNEAQLEKSRLLSDRFSAERPKGSFSTLEIQRTEQGDSAMYLCASSLVPYTGELFFGEGSRLTVL.

This chain uses TRBV28 with TRBJ2-2; TRBD2 agrees at 13 bases. Germline CDR1 is MDHEN and CDR2 is SYDVKM. V shed 5 bases, J shed 5 bases, and the junction held 8 bases outside the gene matches. This CDR3 has 17 residues. The CDR3 sequence is CASSLGLAGVWTGELFF. The CDR3 coding sequence is TGTGCCAGCAGTCTCGGACTAGCGGGAGTGTGGACCGGGGAGCTGTTTTTT.

J is TRBJ2-2 and V is TRBV29-1; 11 bases fit TRBD2. The CDR3 is made up of 14 amino acids. V trimming: 7 bases; J trimming: 1 base; junction bases outside the gene matches: 2. CDR1 and CDR2 (germline): SQVTM, ANQGSEA. CDR3 in amino acids: CSAGTSGNTGELFF. The CDR3 DNA sequence: TGCAGCGCCGGGACTAGCGGGAACACCGGGGAGCTGTTTTTT.

J is TRBJ1-2 and V is TRBV11-1, with 8 bases lining up with TRBD1. This CDR3 has 12 amino acids. From germline, CDR1 is SGHAT and CDR2 FQDESV (reference sequence). V shed 5 bases and J 8 bases; nucleotides not matched to a gene: 4. The CDR3, as DNA: TGTGCCAGCAGCCTGGACAGGGTCGGCTACACCTTC. It translates to CASSLDRVGYTF.

This chain links TRBV25-1 with TRBJ1-2; unclear D gene. The V and J ends lost 6 bases and 8 bases respectively, with 16 bases between them. CDR1 MGHDK and CDR2 SYGVNS come from the germline V gene. CDR3 length: 13 amino acids. The CDR3, as DNA: TGTGCCAGCAGAGGAGAGCCCCCGGGAGGCTACACCTTC. Protein: CASRGEPPGGYTF.

The sample holds a few counts of this clone. The rearrangement uses TRBV3-1 (or the pseudogene TRBV3-2) and TRBJ1-6; 10 bases align to TRBD1. Germline V gene data show CDR1 as LGHDT and CDR2 as YNNKEL (reference sequence). V lost 1 base, J lost 10 bases, and 7 bases stayed unmatched. The CDR3 contains 16 residues. CDR3 nucleotides: TGTGCCAGCAGCCAAGGCCCGGGGACAGGGGCATCACCCCTCCACTTT. Amino acids: CASSQGPGTGASPLHF.

The chain's CDR3 is CASTPDKTGGWETQYF. The CDR3 nucleotides read TGTGCCAGCACCCCTGACAAGACAGGGGGCTGGGAGACCCAGTACTTC. The rearrangement uses TRBV7-9 and TRBJ2-5; 10 nucleotides line up with TRBD1. CDR1 and CDR2 from the germline V gene are SEHNR and FQNEAQ (reference sequence). V was clipped by 7 bases and J by 5 bases; unmatched bases: 13. The CDR3 length is 16 residues.

V and J are TRBV7-9 and TRBJ1-2; possible D gene TRBD1, 5 bases. The germline V gene has CDR1 SEHNR and CDR2 FQNEAQ (reference sequence). Trimming left V 2 bases short and J 3 bases short, with 10 bases between. The CDR3 runs 14 residues. The CDR3 nucleotides read TGTGCCAGCAGCTTAACGGGGGAGGACTATGGCTACACCTTC. Protein: CASSLTGEDYGYTF.

The CDR3 is CASGRRDEQFF. The DNA for the CDR3 is TGTGCTAGCGGGAGGAGGGATGAGCAGTTCTTC. V gene TRBV12-5 combines with J gene TRBJ2-1; the match to TRBD2 covers 7 bases. The germline gives CDR1 LGHNT, CDR2 FRNRAP. The CDR3 is 11 residues long. V lost 9 bases and J lost 8; bases outside the gene matches: 4. The whole variable domain, filled in from reference TRBV12-5 and TRBJ2-1, reads DARVTQTPRHKVTEMGQEVTMRCQPILGHNTVFWYRQTMMQGLELLAYFRNRAPLDDSGMPKDRFSAEMPDATLATLKIQPSEPRDSAVYFCASGRRDEQFFGPGTRLTVL.

DNA of the CDR3: TGCACCAGCAGCCAAGGGACTAGCGGGAACGAGCAGTACGTC. This codes for CTSSQGTSGNEQYV. The chain links TRBV1 to TRBJ2-7; TRBD2 is the table's D call and was not checked against the DNA. TRBV1 represents a pseudogene. The CDR3 is made up of 14 amino acids.

This clone is a singleton in its sample. The J gene is TRBJ2-3, the V gene TRBV29-1, with 13 bases matching TRBD2. V gave up 6 bases and J gave up 10 bases; unmatched junction bases: 16. The germline gives CDR1 SQVTM, CDR2 ANQGSEA. The CDR3 has 16 amino acids. The CDR3 is CSVYAGTSGTRGAQYF. The CDR3 DNA is TGCAGCGTCTACGCTGGGACTAGCGGGACGAGAGGGGCGCAGTATTTT.

The chain is built from TRBV28 and TRBJ1-2; tentative D call: TRBD1 (6 bases). The V gene lost 4 bases and the J gene lost 14 bases, with 17 bases spanning the gap. The CDR3 loop spans 12 amino acids. CDR1 is MDHEN and CDR2 is SYDVKM in the germline V gene. The CDR3 loop is CASSSAGATGTF. CDR3 nucleotide sequence: TGTGCCAGCAGTTCAGCGGGGGCCACCGGGACCTTC.

The chain joins TRBV12-3 or TRBV12-4 to TRBJ2-7; D is undetermined. This CDR3 region has 12 residues. The V end was cut by 3 bases, the J end by 5 bases, with 8 bases between. The CDR3 bases are TGTGCCAGCAGTTTTCTCTACCACGAGCAGTACTTC. It translates to CASSFLYHEQYF.